This TCR beta chain came from a study of blood T cell repertoires in COVID-19. Study as a whole: Samples taken during acute and convalescent COVID-19 were collected in the United States, Italy and Spain. PBMCs, B-cell-depleted T cells, or T cells were the source of the cDNA or gDNA that made up the material.

This CDR3 spans 15 amino acids. Trimming pared 4 bases from V and 1 base from J, leaving 14 bases between. Germline V gives CDR1 SGHRS, CDR2 YFSETQ. In the original workflow: Amplification of reference gene primers was used by the study to estimate nucleated cell counts. Some clones are missing from TCRdb's copy, which holds only in-frame ones; the method was immunoSEQ multiplex PCR. V and J calls and clone size are those listed in that table; D and trimming were worked out from the DNA. The sample shows 150,000 to 200,000 clones, around 83% of them seen only once. J is TRBJ2-5 and V is TRBV5-1; D might be TRBD1 (5 bases). The source material was peripheral blood. This TCR was sampled from a woman between 40 and 55 years old with acute or convalescent COVID-19. In DNA form, the CDR3 reads TGCGCCAGCAGCGGGGCTCCACGCCCCCAAGAGACCCAGTACTTC. It specifies CASSGAPRPQETQYF.